This T cell receptor (beta chain) was captured by sequencing in a study of T cells in Graves' hyperthyroidism and ophthalmopathy. Of note for this clonotype: The antigen is not known.

Thyroid ultrasound and orbital computed tomography, with clinical symptoms and serum thyroxine and TRAb, informed diagnoses. Overall study results and limits: Most clonotypes that expanded in the thyroid above 0.001 also showed up in blood.

RNA transcripts yielded amplified TCR beta CDR3 regions. HTBI primers drove first-round RT-PCR of the TCR CDR3. TCRdb itself ran the multiplex PCR reads through MiXCR, one entry per CDR3 protein. The table shows about 460,000 distinct CDR3 sequences, with around a fifth occurring only once. The sequence came from a woman between 65 and 79 years old with Graves' ophthalmopathy. Sequencing was carried out using blood.

DNA of the CDR3: TGTGCCACCAGTGACTCCTCCGGGACTAGCGTCGGCAATGAGCAGTTCTTC. Translation: CATSDSSGTSVGNEQFF. This chain uses TRBV24-1 with TRBJ2-1, with TRBD2 matching over 10 bases. The length of the CDR3 is 17 residues. CDR1 is KGHDR, CDR2 SFDVKD, per germline. The junction had 11 bases not matched to a gene; V was cut back by 4 bases and J by 6 bases.